The next 20 T cell receptor beta chains were all read from a single sample in a study of CD8+ T cells in alopecia areata. Reverse transcribed after extraction, RNA yielded cDNA as the sequencing template. Some clones are missing from TCRdb's copy, which holds only in-frame ones; the method was immunoSEQ multiplex PCR. The repertoire includes 140,000 to 150,000 clones, about 51% of them detected once, and over 0.75% sits in the top ten. This material consisted of CD4+ T cells sorted from blood, taken at week 0. The receptors stem from a human donor with alopecia areata.

This clone has a handful of counts. The genes are TRBV16 and TRBJ1-5; D is uncertain. The CDR3 runs to 13 residues. V was shortened by 4 bases and J by 2 bases, with 6 bases between the two germline ends. The V gene's germline CDR1 is KGHSY and CDR2 FQNENV. The chain's CDR3 is CASSLQGNQPQHF. In nucleotides, the CDR3 is TGTGCCAGCAGCCTGCAGGGCAATCAGCCCCAGCATTTT. Using reference TRBV16 and TRBJ1-5 for the parts outside the CDR3, the full variable domain is GEEVAQTPKHLVRGEGQKAKLYCAPIKGHSYVFWYQQVLKNEFKFLISFQNENVFDETGMPKERFSAKCLPNSPCSLEIQATKLEDSAVYFCASSLQGNQPQHFGDGTRLSIL.

The chain joins TRBV2 to TRBJ2-3; D call uncertain. The CDR3 length is 13 residues. V was clipped by 1 base and J by 6 bases, with 8 bases between them. The germline gives CDR1 SNHLY, CDR2 FYNNEI. Written as DNA, the CDR3 is TGTGCCAGCAGTGAAGGAATTATGGATACGCAGTATTTT. Protein: CASSEGIMDTQYF.

This clone has just a few counts. Here the CDR3 reads CSARGGSSYNEQFF. The CDR3 DNA reads TGCAGCGCCAGGGGCGGGAGCTCCTACAATGAGCAGTTCTTC. The chain joins TRBV29-1 to TRBJ2-1; possibly TRBD2 for D (7 bases). Looked up from germline, CDR1 is SQVTM and CDR2 is ANQGSEA. The CDR3 consists of 14 residues. Trimming stripped 7 bases from V and 0 bases from J, with 13 bases between.

The chain is built from TRBV27 and TRBJ1-1; D gene unclear. Between the trimmed V and J ends, which lost 1 base and 1 base, there was a span of 4 bases. CDR3 length equals 13 residues. Germline CDR1 is MNHEY and CDR2 is SMNVEV (reference sequence). The CDR3 loop reads CASSLYRNTEAFF. Here the CDR3 DNA reads TGTGCCAGCAGTTTATACAGGAACACTGAAGCTTTCTTT.

This clone showed up just a few times. The gene calls are TRBV23-1 and TRBJ2-3; 8 bases line up with TRBD2. TRBV23-1 counts as an open reading frame of uncertain function. The CDR3 sequence is 16 residues long. Losses at the gene ends were 1 base for V and 5 bases for J; bases not matched to a gene: 8. This CDR3 is CASSQFGTRGVDTQYF. The CDR3 nucleotides read TGCGCCAGCAGTCAATTCGGGACTAGAGGAGTAGATACGCAGTATTTT.

The V gene is TRBV13, the J gene TRBJ2-7; 14 bases fit TRBD2. Germline V gene sequence: CDR1 PRHDT, CDR2 FYEKMQ (reference sequence). V trimming: 4 bases; J trimming: 6 bases; junction bases outside the gene matches: 5. The CDR3 has 15 amino acids. The CDR3 protein is CASSYGTSGRGEQYF. As DNA, the CDR3 is TGTGCCAGCAGCTATGGGACTAGCGGGAGAGGCGAGCAGTACTTC.

This rearrangement joins TRBV13 to TRBJ2-7; either TRBD1 or TRBD2 may supply D (6 bases each). This CDR3 spans 13 amino acids. V lost 5 bases and J lost 5, with 13 bases in between. Per germline, CDR1 PRHDT and CDR2 FYEKMQ (reference sequence). CDR3 bases: TGTGCCAGCAGCCCGGACCGGGGGCACGAGCAGTACTTC. Translated, it gives CASSPDRGHEQYF.

This clone has ten or more counts. The chain combines TRBV5-4 with TRBJ2-1; a possible D gene is TRBD2 (5 bases). Trimming left V 4 bases short and J 3 bases short, with 8 bases between. CDR1 and CDR2 from the germline V gene are SGHNT and YYREEE (reference sequence). CDR3 length: 13 residues. The CDR3 is CASSRAGYNEQFF. CDR3 nucleotides: TGTGCCAGCAGCCGGGCGGGCTACAATGAGCAGTTCTTC.

The rearrangement uses TRBV5-1 and TRBJ2-1; D possibly corresponds to TRBD1 (5 bases). This CDR3 spans 17 amino acids. Germline V gene data show CDR1 as SGHRS and CDR2 as YFSETQ. Between the trimmed V and J ends, which lost 4 bases and 5 bases, there was a span of 22 bases. The CDR3 sequence is CASSPVLGRDFDNEQFF. In nucleotides, the CDR3 is TGCGCCAGCAGCCCGGTCCTGGGCAGGGATTTCGACAATGAGCAGTTCTTC.

This clone was detected ten times or more. V usage is TRBV5-1 and J usage is TRBJ1-5; D might be TRBD1 (5 bases). The CDR3 runs to 15 residues. Germline V CDR1 and CDR2: SGHRS, YFSETQ. Trimming removed 2 bases from V and 4 bases from J, with 13 bases in between. This chain's CDR3 is CASSLLGAENQPQHF. CDR3 in DNA: TGCGCCAGCAGCTTACTAGGGGCAGAGAATCAGCCCCAGCATTTT.

The DNA for the CDR3 is TGTGCTAGTGGGGCAGGGATGAACACTGAAGCTTTCTTT. This sequence encodes CASGAGMNTEAFF. The genes are TRBV12-5 and TRBJ1-1, with a weak D call TRBD1 (5 bases). Germline V lookup: CDR1 LGHNT, CDR2 FRNRAP. The CDR3 is 13 amino acids. V was trimmed by 6 bases and J by 0 bases, leaving 8 bases between them.

This clone was seen only a few times. The rearrangement joins TRBV18 to TRBJ2-2; D call uncertain. Germline V lookup: CDR1 KGHSH, CDR2 LQKENI. The CDR3 is 16 residues long. V was trimmed by 3 bases and J by 0 bases, leaving 11 bases between them. The CDR3 nucleotides are TGTGCCAGCTCACCTGACCAAATAACGAACACCGGGGAGCTGTTTTTT. This codes for CASSPDQITNTGELFF. The whole variable domain, remainder taken from reference TRBV18 and TRBJ2-2, is NAGVMQNPRHLVRRRGQEARLRCSPMKGHSHVYWYRQLPEEGLKFMVYLQKENIIDESGMPKERFSAEFPKEGPSILRIQQVVRGDSAAYFCASSPDQITNTGELFFGEGSRLTVL.

The V gene is TRBV4-3, the J gene TRBJ2-5; TRBD2 matches at 12 bases. The CDR3 is 16 residues long. Losses at the gene ends were 4 bases for V and 1 base for J; bases not matched to a gene: 4. Germline assignment: CDR1 LGHNA and CDR2 YSLEER. This CDR3 is CASSRGLAGPQETQYF. CDR3 DNA sequence: TGCGCCAGCAGCCGCGGACTAGCGGGGCCCCAAGAGACCCAGTACTTC.

The rearrangement links TRBV29-1 to TRBJ2-5, with 9 bases lining up with TRBD2. V shed 2 bases, J shed 6 bases, and the junction held 10 bases outside the gene matches. Germline V gene lookup returns CDR1 SQVTM and CDR2 ANQGSEA. The CDR3 is made up of 15 amino acids. The CDR3 sequence: CSVELSSGRIKTQYF. The CDR3 DNA follows: TGCAGCGTTGAATTGAGCAGCGGGAGGATCAAGACCCAGTACTTC.

The chain couples TRBV5-1 to TRBJ2-3; possibly TRBD2 for D (6 bases). This CDR3 spans 14 amino acids. V lost 5 bases and J 4 bases, leaving 14 bases between the germline ends. CDR1 is SGHRS, CDR2 YFSETQ, per germline. The CDR3 DNA reads as TGCGCCAGCAGTTCCACTAGCAAACCAGATACGCAGTATTTT. It is translated as CASSSTSKPDTQYF. Using reference TRBV5-1 and TRBJ2-3 for the parts outside the CDR3, the full variable domain is KAGVTQTPRYLIKTRGQQVTLSCSPISGHRSVSWYQQTPGQGLQFLFEYFSETQRNKGNFPGRFSGRQFSNSRSEMNVSTLELGDSALYLCASSSTSKPDTQYFGPGTRLTVL.

This clone was seen only a few times. The rearrangement links TRBV7-9 to TRBJ2-1; D is perhaps TRBD2 (6 bases). The V and J ends lost 4 bases and 0 bases respectively, with 19 bases between them. The CDR3 loop spans 18 amino acids. Germline lookup yields CDR1 SEHNR and CDR2 FQNEAQ (reference sequence). DNA of the CDR3: TGTGCCAGCAGCTCCCTCGGGGTAGCGGAAAGCTCCTACAATGAGCAGTTCTTC. Translating it yields CASSSLGVAESSYNEQFF.

Only a few counts were recorded for this clone. Other DNA sequences in this specimen translate into the identical CDR3. The chain recombines TRBV5-1 with TRBJ2-7; D remains ambiguous. Germline CDR1 reads SGHRS; CDR2 reads YFSETQ. CDR3 length equals 12 residues. Trimming cost V 5 bases and J 2 bases, with 8 bases left between them. CDR3 bases: TGCGCCAGCAGTCTCGTCCCCTACGAGCAGTACTTC. It codes for CASSLVPYEQYF. The full variable domain, in which reference TRBV5-1 and TRBJ2-7 provide the parts outside the CDR3, is KAGVTQTPRYLIKTRGQQVTLSCSPISGHRSVSWYQQTPGQGLQFLFEYFSETQRNKGNFPGRFSGRQFSNSRSEMNVSTLELGDSALYLCASSLVPYEQYFGPGTRLTVT.

This clone was found a few times. The chain combines TRBV7-2 with TRBJ2-1; no clear D gene. The CDR3 runs 12 residues. V was cut by 7 bases and J by 6 bases, with 10 bases left in between. Germline values: CDR1 SGHTA, CDR2 FQGNSA. The chain's CDR3 is CASTHLVNEQFF. CDR3 bases: TGTGCCAGCACCCACCTAGTCAATGAGCAGTTCTTC.

The chain combines TRBV7-2 with TRBJ2-1; the D is unclear. The CDR3 is made up of 15 amino acids. Trimming took 2 bases from V and 0 from J, leaving 8 bases between them. The germline CDR1 and CDR2 sequences are SGHTA and FQGNSA. The CDR3 region is CASSLQLSSYNEQFF. The CDR3 coding sequence is TGTGCCAGCAGCTTACAATTGAGCTCCTACAATGAGCAGTTCTTC.

The V and J genes are TRBV6-5 and TRBJ1-1; weak D call: TRBD1 (6 bases). From germline, CDR1 is MNHEY and CDR2 SVGAGI. V was cut by 2 bases and J by 5 bases, with 12 bases left in between. The CDR3 totals 14 residues. DNA of the CDR3: TGTGCCAGCAGTTACGAAGGGGGTTTTACTGAAGCTTTCTTT. This encodes CASSYEGGFTEAFF.